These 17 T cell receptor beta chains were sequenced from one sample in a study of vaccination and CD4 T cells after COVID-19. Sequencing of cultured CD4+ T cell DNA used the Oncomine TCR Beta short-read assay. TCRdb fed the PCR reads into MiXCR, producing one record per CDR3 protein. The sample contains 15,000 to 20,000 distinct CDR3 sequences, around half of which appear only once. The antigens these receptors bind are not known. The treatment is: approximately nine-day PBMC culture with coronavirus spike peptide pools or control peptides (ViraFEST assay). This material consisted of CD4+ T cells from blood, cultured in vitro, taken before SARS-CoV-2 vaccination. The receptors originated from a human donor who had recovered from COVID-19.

The CDR3 sequence: CASSQTKRADTQYF. The CDR3 region has the DNA TGCGCCAGCAGTCAGACTAAGCGAGCAGATACGCAGTATTTT. The chain recombines TRBV23-1 with TRBJ2-3, with D maybe TRBD2 (5 bases). TRBV23-1 carries the ORF label, with uncertain function. The V end was cut by 3 bases, the J end by 4 bases, with 11 bases between. This CDR3 comprises 14 residues.

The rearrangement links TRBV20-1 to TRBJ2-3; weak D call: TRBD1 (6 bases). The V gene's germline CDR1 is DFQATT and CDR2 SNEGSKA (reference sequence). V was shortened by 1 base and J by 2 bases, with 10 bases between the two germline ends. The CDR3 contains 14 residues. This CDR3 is CSARGGLATDTQYF. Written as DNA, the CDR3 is TGCAGTGCTAGAGGGGGGCTAGCCACAGATACGCAGTATTTT.

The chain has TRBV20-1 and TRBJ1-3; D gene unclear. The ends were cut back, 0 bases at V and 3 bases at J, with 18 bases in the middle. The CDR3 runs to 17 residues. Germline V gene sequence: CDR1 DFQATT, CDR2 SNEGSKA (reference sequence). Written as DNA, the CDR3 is TGCAGTGCTAGAGATCTGATGAGGGAAATGGTTGGAAACACCATATATTTT. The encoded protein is CSARDLMREMVGNTIYF.

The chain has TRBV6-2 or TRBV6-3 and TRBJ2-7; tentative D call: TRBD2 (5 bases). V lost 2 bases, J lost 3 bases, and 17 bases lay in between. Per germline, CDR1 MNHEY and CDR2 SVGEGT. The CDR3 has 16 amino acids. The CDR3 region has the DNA TGTGCCAGCAGTTACGGCCCCCCAGCGGAACTCTACGAGCAGTACTTC. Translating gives CASSYGPPAELYEQYF.

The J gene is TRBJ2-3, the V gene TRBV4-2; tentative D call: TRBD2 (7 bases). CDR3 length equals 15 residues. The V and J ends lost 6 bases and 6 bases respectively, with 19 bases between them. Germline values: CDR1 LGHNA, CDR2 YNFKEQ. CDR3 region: CASSQGRTRGDTQYF. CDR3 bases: TGTGCCAGCAGTCAGGGCCGGACTAGGGGGGATACGCAGTATTTT.

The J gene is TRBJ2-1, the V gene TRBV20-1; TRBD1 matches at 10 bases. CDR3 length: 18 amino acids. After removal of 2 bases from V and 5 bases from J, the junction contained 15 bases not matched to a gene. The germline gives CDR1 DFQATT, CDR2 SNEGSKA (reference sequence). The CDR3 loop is CSARPPSGQGVKDNEQFF. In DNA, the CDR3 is TGCAGTGCTAGACCCCCTAGCGGACAGGGGGTTAAGGACAATGAGCAGTTCTTC.

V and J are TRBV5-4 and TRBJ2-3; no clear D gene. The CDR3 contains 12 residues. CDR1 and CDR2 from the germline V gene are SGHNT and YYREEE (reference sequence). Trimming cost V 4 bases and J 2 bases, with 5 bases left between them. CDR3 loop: CASSIDTDTQYF. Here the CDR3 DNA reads TGTGCCAGCAGCATCGACACAGATACGCAGTATTTT.

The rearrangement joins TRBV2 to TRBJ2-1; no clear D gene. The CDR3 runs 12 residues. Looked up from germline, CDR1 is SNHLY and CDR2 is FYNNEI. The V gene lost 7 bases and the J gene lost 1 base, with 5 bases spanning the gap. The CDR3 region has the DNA TGTGCCAGCACCCATTCCTACAATGAGCAGTTCTTC. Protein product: CASTHSYNEQFF.

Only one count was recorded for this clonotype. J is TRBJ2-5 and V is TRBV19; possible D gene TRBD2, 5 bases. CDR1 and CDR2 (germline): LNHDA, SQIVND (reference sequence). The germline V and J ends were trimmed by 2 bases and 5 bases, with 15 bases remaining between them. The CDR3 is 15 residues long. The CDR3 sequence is CASSIKWGVGETQYF. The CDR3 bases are TGTGCCAGTAGTATAAAATGGGGAGTCGGCGAGACCCAGTACTTC.

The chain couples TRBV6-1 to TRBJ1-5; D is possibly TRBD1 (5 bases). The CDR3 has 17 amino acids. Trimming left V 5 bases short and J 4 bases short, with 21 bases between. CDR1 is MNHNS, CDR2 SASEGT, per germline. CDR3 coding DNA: TGTGCCAGCAGTCATAGAGCTGGGACCGGACTTAATCAGCCCCAGCATTTT. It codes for CASSHRAGTGLNQPQHF.

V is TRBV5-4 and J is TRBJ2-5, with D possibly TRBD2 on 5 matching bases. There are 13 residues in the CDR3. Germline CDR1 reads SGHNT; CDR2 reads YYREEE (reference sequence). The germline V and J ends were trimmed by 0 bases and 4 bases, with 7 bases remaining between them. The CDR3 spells CASSLGAGETQYF. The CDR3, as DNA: TGTGCCAGCAGCTTGGGGGCGGGAGAGACCCAGTACTTC.

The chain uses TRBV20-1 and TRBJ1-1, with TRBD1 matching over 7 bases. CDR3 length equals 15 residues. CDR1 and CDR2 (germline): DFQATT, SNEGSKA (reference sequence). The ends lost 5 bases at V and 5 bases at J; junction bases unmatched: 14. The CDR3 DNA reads TGCAGTGCTCCTAAACCGGGACAGCCGGGGACTGAAGCTTTCTTT. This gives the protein CSAPKPGQPGTEAFF.

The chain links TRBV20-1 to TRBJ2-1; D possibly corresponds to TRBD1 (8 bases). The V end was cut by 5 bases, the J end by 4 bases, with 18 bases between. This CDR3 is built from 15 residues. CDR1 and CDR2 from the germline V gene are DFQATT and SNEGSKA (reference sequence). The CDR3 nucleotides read TGCAGTGCTCAGGGGGCGGGAGTATCGTACAATGAGCAGTTCTTC. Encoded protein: CSAQGAGVSYNEQFF.

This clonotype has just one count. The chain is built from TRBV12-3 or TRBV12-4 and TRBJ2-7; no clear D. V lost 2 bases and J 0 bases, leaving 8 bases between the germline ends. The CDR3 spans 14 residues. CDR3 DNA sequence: TGTGCCAGCAGTTTACAGGAAAACTCCTACGAGCAGTACTTC. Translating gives CASSLQENSYEQYF.

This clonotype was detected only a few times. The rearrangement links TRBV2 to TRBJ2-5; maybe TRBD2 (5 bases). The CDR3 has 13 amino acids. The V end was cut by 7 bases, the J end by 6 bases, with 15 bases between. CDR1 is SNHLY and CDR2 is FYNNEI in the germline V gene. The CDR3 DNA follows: TGTGCCAGCATCCCGGGGTCTGTACAGACCCAGTACTTC. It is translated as CASIPGSVQTQYF.

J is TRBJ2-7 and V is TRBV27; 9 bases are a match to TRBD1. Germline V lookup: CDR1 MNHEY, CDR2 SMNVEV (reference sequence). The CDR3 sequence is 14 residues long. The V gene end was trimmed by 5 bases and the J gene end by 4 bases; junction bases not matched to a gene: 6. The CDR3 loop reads CASSTTGGRYEQYF. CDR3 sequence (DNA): TGTGCCAGCAGTACCACAGGGGGCAGGTACGAGCAGTACTTC.

As DNA, the CDR3 is TGTGCCAGCAGCTTGAAACAGCCAGACTATGGCTACACCTTC. This sequence encodes CASSLKQPDYGYTF. This rearrangement joins TRBV5-4 to TRBJ1-2, with no clear D. The CDR3 consists of 14 residues. CDR1 and CDR2 (germline): SGHNT, YYREEE (reference sequence). Trimming shortened V by 1 base and J by 3 bases, and 10 bases separated the two germline ends.